The clone carrying this T cell receptor (beta chain) occurred a few times. Its specificity is not known. Losses at the gene ends were 6 bases for V and 0 bases for J; bases not matched to a gene: 5. Germline V gene data show CDR1 as MNHEY and CDR2 as SVGAGI. This CDR3 has 15 residues. Peripheral blood genomic DNA, not sorted cells or RNA, was the template. The entry originates in a study of T cell repertoires in aging, cancer and after chemotherapy. Study findings and constraints: In each cancer cohort, median generation probability increased across chemotherapy, suggesting thymic output rebounded.

TRB rearrangements spanning V, D and J were amplified using mixed TRB-A/B primers. MiXCR was run by TCRdb on the multiplex PCR reads, yielding one entry per CDR3 protein. This repertoire shows about 13,000 distinct CDR3 sequences, less than 30% found once; its top ten account for 2% to 3%. This chain uses TRBV6-5 with TRBJ2-7, with 10 bases lining up with TRBD1. What was sequenced was blood. The sequence was collected from a human donor in good health. The CDR3 DNA follows: TGTGCCAGCAGCGCGACAGGGGGCGGCTCCTACGAGCAGTACGTC. Protein product: CASSATGGGSYEQYV.